The 27 T cell receptor beta chains listed next were all sequenced from one sample in a study of early T cells in non-severe SARS-CoV-2 infection. TCRdb independently ran MiXCR on the 5' RACE reads; one entry per CDR3 protein. The sample carries about 50,000 distinct CDR3 sequences, about 9.3% recorded once. Sequenced material: whole blood. All receptors come from an adult who was a healthcare worker with PCR-confirmed SARS-CoV-2 infection or an uninfected control (not recorded which).

Ten or more counts support this clonotype. CDR3 amino acids: CATSRDYISPKGGADTQYF. The CDR3 DNA sequence: TGTGCCACCAGCAGAGATTACATTTCACCCAAAGGTGGTGCAGATACGCAGTATTTT. The chain employs TRBV15 and TRBJ2-3; D is unresolved. CDR3 length equals 19 residues. CDR1 and CDR2 (germline): LNHNV, YYDKDF (reference sequence). V lost 0 bases, J lost 4 bases, and 23 bases lay in between.

Many counts were recorded for this clonotype. This chain joins TRBV7-9 and TRBJ2-1, with TRBD2 identical over 10 bases. The CDR3 consists of 20 residues. Germline CDR1 and CDR2: SEHNR and FQNEAQ (reference sequence). The V segment lost 5 bases and the J segment 8 bases; nucleotides outside the gene matches: 24. The CDR3: CASSPPRLAGVGERRHEQFF. CDR3 in DNA: TGTGCCAGCAGCCCCCCTCGGCTAGCGGGAGTCGGGGAAAGACGCCATGAGCAGTTCTTC.

Points on this clonotype: Being one base from a much bigger clone, this may be a read error. The gene calls are TRBV6-5 and TRBJ2-1; weak D call: TRBD1 (5 bases). The CDR3 is 15 amino acids. Germline V gene sequence: CDR1 MNHEY, CDR2 SVGAGI. Trimming shortened V by 6 bases and J by 6 bases, and 18 bases separated the two germline ends. This CDR3 is CASSPTGAGCNEQFF. The CDR3 region has the DNA TGTGCCAGCAGCCCGACTGGGGCCGGCTGCAATGAGCAGTTCTTC.

This clonotype was observed a few times. This chain links TRBV7-2 with TRBJ1-5; D gene uncertain. The CDR3 length is 12 residues. The V gene's germline CDR1 is SGHTA and CDR2 FQGNSA. V shed 1 base and J shed 7 bases, with 5 bases lying between them. The CDR3 loop reads CASSLDSQPQHF. CDR3 DNA sequence: TGTGCCAGCAGCTTAGACAGCCAGCCCCAGCATTTT.

The V call is TRBV9, the J call TRBJ2-1, with TRBD1 identical over 7 bases. The V segment lost 5 bases and the J segment 10 bases; nucleotides outside the gene matches: 15. The CDR3 is made up of 15 amino acids. Germline V gene lookup returns CDR1 SGDLS and CDR2 YYNGEE. The CDR3 region is CASSATGVVVHEQFF. As DNA, the CDR3 is TGTGCCAGCAGTGCCACAGGGGTAGTAGTTCACGAGCAGTTCTTC.

This clonotype was counted many times. This chain uses TRBV20-1 with TRBJ2-1, with a possible D match to TRBD2 (6 bases). Germline CDR1 reads DFQATT; CDR2 reads SNEGSKA (reference sequence). V lost 5 bases to trimming and J lost 5 bases, with 16 bases between them. CDR3 length equals 14 residues. CDR3 region: CSAPRGGGNNEQFF. In DNA form, the CDR3 reads TGCAGTGCTCCCCGGGGAGGAGGAAACAATGAGCAGTTCTTC.

There are a few counts of this clonotype. CDR3 region: CASSPRGPGGYSPLHF. Here the CDR3 DNA reads TGTGCCAGCAGTCCCCGGGGGCCAGGGGGCTATTCACCCCTCCACTTT. V and J are TRBV27 and TRBJ1-6; 8 bases are shared with TRBD1. CDR1 is MNHEY and CDR2 is SMNVEV in the germline V gene (reference sequence). The V gene end was trimmed by 5 bases and the J gene end by 8 bases; junction bases not matched to a gene: 11. The CDR3 has 16 amino acids.

This clonotype was found many times. The chain employs TRBV12-3 or TRBV12-4 and TRBJ1-1; tentative D call: TRBD1 (5 bases). Trimming cost V 6 bases and J 2 bases, with 13 bases left between them. The CDR3 extends over 14 amino acids. CDR3 in DNA: TGTGCCAGCAGCCTTAGTACAGGCAACACTGAAGCTTTCTTT. Its translation is CASSLSTGNTEAFF.

This clonotype has ten or more counts. This chain links TRBV28 with TRBJ2-7; D perhaps matches TRBD1 (5 bases). The CDR3 is 12 residues long. The V and J ends lost 7 bases and 4 bases respectively, with 11 bases between them. Germline CDR1 and CDR2: MDHEN and SYDVKM. The CDR3 sequence: CASIGALYEQYF. The DNA of the CDR3 is TGTGCCAGCATTGGGGCCCTATACGAGCAGTACTTC. Variable domain in full (rest from reference TRBV28 and TRBJ2-7): DVKVTQSSRYLVKRTGEKVFLECVQDMDHENMFWYRQDPGLGLRLIYFSYDVKMKEKGDIPEGYSVSREKKERFSLILESASTNQTSMYLCASIGALYEQYFGPGTRLTVT.

This clonotype was seen only a few times. The chain uses TRBV9 and TRBJ2-7; D possibly uses TRBD1 or TRBD2 (5 bases each). V was trimmed by 4 bases and J by 7 bases, leaving 21 bases between them. The CDR3 length is 15 residues. Germline V gene data show CDR1 as SGDLS and CDR2 as YYNGEE. The chain's CDR3 is CASSPPAAQGGEQYF. The CDR3, as DNA: TGTGCCAGCAGCCCCCCAGCCGCCCAGGGCGGGGAGCAGTACTTC. Drawing the rest from reference TRBV9 and TRBJ2-7, the complete variable domain is DSGVTQTPKHLITATGQRVTLRCSPRSGDLSVYWYQQSLDQGLQFLIQYYNGEERAKGNILERFSAQQFPDLHSELNLSSLELGDSALYFCASSPPAAQGGEQYFGPGTRLTVT.

This clonotype has only a few counts. V is TRBV25-1 and J is TRBJ2-1, with 7 nucleotides matching TRBD1. With V trimmed by 2 bases and J by 2 bases, 3 bases remained unmatched. CDR3 size: 15 residues. Germline assignment: CDR1 MGHDK and CDR2 SYGVNS. The CDR3 DNA is TGTGCCAGCAGTGAAGTCCAGGGGGCCTACAATGAGCAGTTCTTC. This translates into CASSEVQGAYNEQFF.

This clonotype has ten or more counts. The CDR3 nucleotides are TGTGCCAGCAGTTTCGGCGATACGCAGTATTTT. Amino acids: CASSFGDTQYF. The chain uses TRBV12-3 or TRBV12-4 and TRBJ2-3; D ambiguous. V was clipped by 3 bases and J by 6 bases, with 4 bases between them. CDR3 length: 11 amino acids.

V and J are TRBV23-1 and TRBJ2-6; 7 nucleotides line up with TRBD1. TRBV23-1 is labeled an ORF, and its function is uncertain. Trimming removed 3 bases from V and 0 bases from J; junction bases left unmatched: 14. The CDR3 is 20 residues long. The CDR3 nucleotides read TGCGCCAGCAGTCATCGGCCCGGACAGGATTCACGCTCTGGGGCCAACGTCCTGACTTTC. Its protein product is CASSHRPGQDSRSGANVLTF.

This clonotype showed up many times. The genes are TRBV29-1 and TRBJ2-7; D gene uncertain. Germline lookup yields CDR1 SQVTM and CDR2 ANQGSEA. CDR3 size: 12 residues. Trimming stripped 4 bases from V and 0 bases from J, with 7 bases between. CDR3 loop: CSVGWDSYEQYF. CDR3 DNA: TGCAGCGTTGGTTGGGACTCCTACGAGCAGTACTTC.

This chain links TRBV7-2 with TRBJ2-3; 8 nucleotides agree with TRBD2. After removal of 0 bases from V and 3 bases from J, the junction contained 5 bases not matched to a gene. The CDR3 totals 16 residues. CDR1 is SGHTA, CDR2 FQGNSA, per germline. The DNA for the CDR3 is TGTGCCAGCAGCTTAGCGGGGACTAGGCCGACAGATACGCAGTATTTT. Its translation is CASSLAGTRPTDTQYF.

This clonotype appeared a few times. The V call is TRBV10-3, the J call TRBJ2-7, with 9 nucleotides matching TRBD1. V dropped 9 bases and J dropped 2; count of bases not matched to a gene: 5. The CDR3 contains 13 residues. Germline V lookup: CDR1 ENHRY, CDR2 SYGVKD. The CDR3 coding sequence is TGTGCCATAATGGGACAGGGAACCTACGAGCAGTACTTC. Protein product: CAIMGQGTYEQYF.

This clonotype has ten or more counts. The CDR3 region has the DNA TGTGCCAGCAGCCACCCAGTAGATCGGTCCTACGAGCAGTACTTC. It codes for CASSHPVDRSYEQYF. The rearrangement uses TRBV28 and TRBJ2-7, with D unresolved. V was trimmed by 6 bases and J by 1 base, leaving 16 bases between them. Germline values: CDR1 MDHEN, CDR2 SYDVKM. This CDR3 comprises 15 residues.

This clonotype has only a few counts. V usage is TRBV10-3 and J usage is TRBJ2-1; the D gene is possibly TRBD1 (6 bases). Trimming cost V 1 base and J 4 bases, with 8 bases left between them. CDR3 length equals 14 residues. Germline lookup yields CDR1 ENHRY and CDR2 SYGVKD. The CDR3 spells CAISELQGYNEQFF. The DNA of the CDR3 is TGTGCCATCAGTGAGTTACAGGGATACAATGAGCAGTTCTTC.

This clonotype was detected ten times or more. The gene calls are TRBV29-1 and TRBJ2-7; maybe TRBD1 (5 bases). CDR3 length: 12 residues. V shed 4 bases and J shed 3 bases, with 10 bases lying between them. Germline lookup yields CDR1 SQVTM and CDR2 ANQGSEA. The CDR3 protein is CSVGPGIYEQYF. CDR3 nucleotide sequence: TGCAGCGTTGGTCCAGGGATCTACGAGCAGTACTTC.

This clonotype was recorded at least ten times. This chain connects TRBV12-3 or TRBV12-4 to TRBJ2-5, with TRBD2 as a possible D gene (5 bases). V gave up 4 bases and J gave up 0 bases, with 9 bases separating them. This CDR3 has 14 amino acids. The CDR3 region is CASSSTGNQETQYF. In nucleotides, the CDR3 is TGTGCCAGCAGTTCCACCGGGAACCAAGAGACCCAGTACTTC.

The chain carries TRBV20-1 and TRBJ2-1, with 8 nucleotides matching TRBD1. Germline loops: CDR1 DFQATT, CDR2 SNEGSKA (reference sequence). The CDR3 totals 15 residues. J gave up 6 bases and V 2 bases, and 9 bases lay outside the gene matches. For the CDR3, the DNA is TGCAGTGCTAGAATTACGGACAGGGCGAGCAATGAGCAGTTCTTC. The encoded protein is CSARITDRASNEQFF.

The genes are TRBV28 and TRBJ2-2, with D possibly matching TRBD2 (6 bases). CDR1 is MDHEN, CDR2 SYDVKM, per germline. The CDR3 has 15 amino acids. Trimming pared 5 bases from V and 6 bases from J, leaving 16 bases between. The CDR3 spells CASSPYSGLAGELFF. The CDR3 nucleotides read TGTGCCAGCAGTCCCTACTCGGGACTCGCCGGGGAGCTGTTTTTT. The variable domain in full, completed from reference TRBV28 and TRBJ2-2, reads DVKVTQSSRYLVKRTGEKVFLECVQDMDHENMFWYRQDPGLGLRLIYFSYDVKMKEKGDIPEGYSVSREKKERFSLILESASTNQTSMYLCASSPYSGLAGELFFGEGSRLTVL.

This clonotype is medium-sized by share. The chain carries TRBV29-1 and TRBJ1-5; 9 bases are shared with TRBD1. V gave up 6 bases and J gave up 5 bases; unmatched junction bases: 11. The CDR3 is made up of 15 amino acids. Per the germline V gene, CDR1 is SQVTM and CDR2 is ANQGSEA. CDR3 sequence (DNA): TGCAGCGTCACCGGGACAGGGTGGGCTTATCAGCCCCAGCATTTT. Residues: CSVTGTGWAYQPQHF.

This clonotype turned up a few times. J is TRBJ1-1 and V is TRBV7-8; D ambiguous. This CDR3 has 12 amino acids. The V end lost 0 bases, the J end lost 7 bases, and 6 bases lay between the germline ends. Germline CDR1 and CDR2: SGHVS and FQNEAQ. CDR3 region: CASSLATVEAFF. The CDR3 region has the DNA TGTGCCAGCAGCTTAGCGACGGTTGAAGCTTTCTTT.

This clonotype has ten or more counts. V gene TRBV4-3 combines with J gene TRBJ2-7; tentatively, D is TRBD2 (6 bases). The V gene's germline CDR1 is LGHNA and CDR2 YSLEER. This CDR3 is built from 14 residues. Deletions cut 0 bases from V and 6 bases from J, with 12 bases between. CDR3 nucleotide sequence: TGCGCCAGCAGCCAAGATCGGTACGGGGGCGAGCAGTACTTC. Translation: CASSQDRYGGEQYF.

In its sample, this clonotype was seen many times. The chain has TRBV5-4 and TRBJ2-2; D is unclear. The CDR3 is 13 residues long. Germline V gene sequence: CDR1 SGHNT, CDR2 YYREEE (reference sequence). Trimming left V 4 bases short and J 8 bases short, with 12 bases between. CDR3: CASSPSFEGELFF. The CDR3 DNA sequence: TGTGCCAGCAGCCCGAGCTTTGAGGGGGAGCTGTTTTTT.

This sequence joins TRBV28 and TRBJ1-4, with 12 bases that match TRBD1. Germline CDR1 and CDR2: MDHEN and SYDVKM. The CDR3 extends over 16 amino acids. The ends lost 7 bases at V and 8 bases at J; junction bases unmatched: 11. Here the CDR3 reads CASNPFGDRGREKLFF. The CDR3 DNA reads as TGTGCCAGCAATCCCTTCGGGGACAGGGGGCGGGAAAAACTGTTTTTT.